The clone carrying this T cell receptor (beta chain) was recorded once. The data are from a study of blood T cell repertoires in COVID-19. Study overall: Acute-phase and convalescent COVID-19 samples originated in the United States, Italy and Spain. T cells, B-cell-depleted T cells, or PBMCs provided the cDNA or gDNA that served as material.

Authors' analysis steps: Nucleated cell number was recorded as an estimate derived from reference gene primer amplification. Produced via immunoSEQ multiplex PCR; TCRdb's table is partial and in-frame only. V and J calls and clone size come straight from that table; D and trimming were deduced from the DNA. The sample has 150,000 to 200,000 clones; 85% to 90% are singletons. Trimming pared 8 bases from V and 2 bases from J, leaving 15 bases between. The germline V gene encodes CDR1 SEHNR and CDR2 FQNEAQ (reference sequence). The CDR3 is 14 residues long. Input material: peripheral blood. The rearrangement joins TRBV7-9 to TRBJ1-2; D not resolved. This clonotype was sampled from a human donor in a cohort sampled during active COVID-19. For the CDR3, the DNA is TGTGCCAGCGGCTACGACATTCCAAACTATGGCTACACCTTC. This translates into CASGYDIPNYGYTF.